This paragraph reports one TCR beta chain. This sample is part of a study of blood T cell repertoires in COVID-19. Sequenced by immunoSEQ multiplex PCR; TCRdb stores in-frame clones only, minus some. The sample gives 110,000 or so clones, approximately 80% of which show up once; 6% to 7% is in the top ten. V lost 5 bases and J lost 6; bases outside the gene matches: 12. The germline CDR1 and CDR2 sequences are MNHEY and SVGAGI. This CDR3 is built from 15 residues. The sequence was obtained from a woman in her forties or fifties with acute or convalescent COVID-19. Source material: peripheral blood. The gene calls are TRBV6-5 and TRBJ1-2, with TRBD1 matching 7 bases. CDR3 amino acids: CASSTNRGSEHGYTF. The CDR3 DNA is TGTGCCAGCAGTACTAACAGGGGATCCGAGCATGGCTACACCTTC.